Presented here are 12 T cell receptor beta chains from one specimen sequenced in a study of blood T cell repertoires in COVID-19. The method was immunoSEQ multiplex PCR; TCRdb's version includes in-frame clones alone and lacks a portion of them. This table has about 480,000 clones, roughly 90% appearing once. Sequencing was done on a sample of PBMCs or T cells enriched from blood (not recorded which). Receptors originate from a woman in her forties who had recovered from COVID-19.

The chain carries TRBV19 and TRBJ1-4; D unresolved. CDR1 and CDR2 from the germline V gene are LNHDA and SQIVND (reference sequence). This CDR3 region has 13 residues. Trimming stripped 1 base from V and 7 bases from J, with 7 bases between. The CDR3 bases are TGTGCCAGTAGTATAGGTCGCGTTGAAAAACTGTTTTTT. It yields the protein CASSIGRVEKLFF. The full variable domain, its missing parts supplied by reference TRBV19 and TRBJ1-4, is DGGITQSPKYLFRKEGQNVTLSCEQNLNHDAMYWYRQDPGQGLRLIYYSQIVNDFQKGDIAEGYSVSREKKESFPLTVTSAQKNPTAFYLCASSIGRVEKLFFGSGTQLSVL.

V usage is TRBV18 and J usage is TRBJ2-6; no reliable D call. The CDR3 is made up of 16 amino acids. Germline V CDR1 and CDR2: KGHSH, LQKENI. V dropped 2 bases and J dropped 1 base, with 9 bases sitting between them. CDR3 sequence (DNA): TGTGCCAGCTCACCAAACCTAAGTTCTGGGGCCAACGTCCTGACTTTC. Protein sequence: CASSPNLSSGANVLTF.

The gene calls are TRBV13 and TRBJ1-1; D gene ambiguous. CDR3 length: 12 amino acids. CDR1 and CDR2 from the germline V gene are PRHDT and FYEKMQ (reference sequence). With 5 bases removed from V and 1 base from J, the gap between germline ends came to 5 bases. The CDR3 sequence: CASSPGNTEAFF. The CDR3 bases are TGTGCCAGCAGCCCGGGGAACACTGAAGCTTTCTTT. The full variable domain, rest sourced from reference TRBV13 and TRBJ1-1, is AAGVIQSPRHLIKEKRETATLKCYPIPRHDTVYWYQQGPGQDPQFLISFYEKMQSDKGSIPDRFSAQQFSDYHSELNMSSLELGDSALYFCASSPGNTEAFFGQGTRLTVV.

Turning to this clone: The same CDR3 can be traced to other DNA sequences in this sample. This chain uses TRBV12-3 or TRBV12-4 with TRBJ2-2; D is unresolved. This CDR3 comprises 11 residues. The V end lost 2 bases, the J end lost 8 bases, and 3 bases lay between the germline ends. The CDR3 protein is CASSLRGELFF. As DNA, the CDR3 is TGTGCCAGCAGTTTACGTGGGGAGCTGTTTTTT.

The rearrangement joins TRBV14 to TRBJ1-2; D perhaps matches TRBD1 (6 bases). Germline CDR1 SGHDN, CDR2 FVKESK. CDR3 size: 13 residues. The V end lost 3 bases, the J end lost 4 bases, and 9 bases lay between the germline ends. CDR3 sequence: CASSHGQFYGYTF. CDR3 nucleotide sequence: TGTGCCAGCAGCCACGGACAGTTCTATGGCTACACCTTC.

V usage is TRBV7-9 and J usage is TRBJ2-1; the match to TRBD1 covers 7 bases. The CDR3 covers 15 residues. V was clipped by 3 bases and J by 8 bases; unmatched bases: 10. Germline assignment: CDR1 SEHNR and CDR2 FQNEAQ (reference sequence). In DNA, the CDR3 is TGTGCCAGCAGCTTGGGAGAGGGGGCTGGGTATGAGCAGTTCTTC. This gives the protein CASSLGEGAGYEQFF.

The genes are TRBV7-2 and TRBJ1-2; TRBD1 is a possible D gene (6 bases). The germline V and J ends were trimmed by 0 bases and 2 bases, with 10 bases remaining between them. This CDR3 comprises 15 residues. CDR1 is SGHTA and CDR2 is FQGNSA in the germline V gene. The DNA for the CDR3 is TGTGCCAGCAGCTTAGCCTGGACAGCCAACTATGGCTACACCTTC. This gives the protein CASSLAWTANYGYTF.

The chain links TRBV7-9 to TRBJ1-4; 8 bases map to TRBD1. CDR3 length: 13 residues. Trimming took 5 bases from V and 5 from J; bases not matched to a gene: 1. The V gene's germline CDR1 is SEHNR and CDR2 FQNEAQ (reference sequence). DNA of the CDR3: TGTGCCAGCAGCGACAGGGGAAATGAAAAACTGTTTTTT. As protein: CASSDRGNEKLFF.

The rearrangement links TRBV7-9 to TRBJ2-2; TRBD2 agrees at 7 bases. This CDR3 spans 18 amino acids. J lost 2 bases, V lost 5 bases, and 14 bases had no gene match. CDR1 is SEHNR and CDR2 is FQNEAQ in the germline V gene (reference sequence). This chain's CDR3 is CASSLPTQLAENTGELFF. The CDR3 DNA follows: TGTGCCAGCAGCCTACCCACCCAGCTAGCGGAAAACACCGGGGAGCTGTTTTTT.

The V call is TRBV19, the J call TRBJ2-1; 8 nucleotides align to TRBD2. CDR1 LNHDA and CDR2 SQIVND come from the germline V gene (reference sequence). V trimming: 4 bases; J trimming: 0 bases; junction bases outside the gene matches: 2. The length of the CDR3 is 15 residues. The CDR3 DNA reads TGTGCCAGTAGTAAACTAGCGGTCTCCTACAATGAGCAGTTCTTC. This gives the protein CASSKLAVSYNEQFF.

The chain uses TRBV4-3 and TRBJ1-5; D ambiguous. The CDR3 runs 13 residues. Germline V gene lookup returns CDR1 LGHNA and CDR2 YSLEER. V was pared by 0 bases and J by 5 bases, with 5 bases between. CDR3 coding DNA: TGCGCCAGCAGCCAAGATAAATATCAGCCCCAGCATTTT. It codes for CASSQDKYQPQHF.

The gene calls are TRBV7-2 and TRBJ2-5; weak D call: TRBD1 (6 bases). V lost 3 bases and J 4 bases, leaving 9 bases between the germline ends. This CDR3 contains 13 residues. Germline CDR1 SGHTA, CDR2 FQGNSA. The CDR3 region has the DNA TGTGCCAGCAGCTTTGACAGGATAGAGACCCAGTACTTC. It is translated as CASSFDRIETQYF.